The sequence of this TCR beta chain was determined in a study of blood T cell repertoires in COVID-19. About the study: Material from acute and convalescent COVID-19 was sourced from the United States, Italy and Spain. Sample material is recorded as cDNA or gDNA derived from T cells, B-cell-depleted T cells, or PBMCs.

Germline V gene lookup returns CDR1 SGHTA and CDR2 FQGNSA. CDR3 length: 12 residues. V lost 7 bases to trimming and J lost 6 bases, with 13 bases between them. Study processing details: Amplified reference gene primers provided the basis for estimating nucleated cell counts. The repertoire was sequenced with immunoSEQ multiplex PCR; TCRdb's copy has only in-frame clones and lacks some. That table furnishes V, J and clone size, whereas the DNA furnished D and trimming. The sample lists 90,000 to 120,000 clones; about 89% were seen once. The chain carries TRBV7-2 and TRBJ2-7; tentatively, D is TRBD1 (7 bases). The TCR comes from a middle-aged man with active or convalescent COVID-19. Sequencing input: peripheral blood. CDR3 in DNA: TGTGCCAGCACCTCCCAGGGGGGCGAGCAGTACTTC. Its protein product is CASTSQGGEQYF.